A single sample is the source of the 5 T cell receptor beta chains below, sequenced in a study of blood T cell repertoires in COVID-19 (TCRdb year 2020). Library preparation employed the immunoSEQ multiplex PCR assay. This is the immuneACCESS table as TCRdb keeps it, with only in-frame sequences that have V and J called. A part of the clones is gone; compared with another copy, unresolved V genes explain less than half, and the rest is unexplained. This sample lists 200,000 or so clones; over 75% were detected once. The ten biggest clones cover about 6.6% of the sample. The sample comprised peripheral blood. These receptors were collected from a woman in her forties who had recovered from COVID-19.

CDR3 sequence: CASSYGVDGNIQYF. CDR3 coding DNA: TGTGCCAGCTCATACGGGGTCGATGGGAACATTCAGTACTTC. This chain connects TRBV18 to TRBJ2-4; possible D gene TRBD2, 5 bases. Germline-derived CDR1 and CDR2 are KGHSH and LQKENI. The CDR3 extends over 14 amino acids. V lost 5 bases and J lost 7, with 15 bases in between.

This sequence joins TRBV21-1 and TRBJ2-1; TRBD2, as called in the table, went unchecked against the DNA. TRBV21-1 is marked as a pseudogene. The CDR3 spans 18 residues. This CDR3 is CASSKVGWGGLFPNEQFF. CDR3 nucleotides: TGTGCCAGCAGCAAAGTAGGATGGGGGGGCTTATTCCCCAATGAGCAGTTCTTC.

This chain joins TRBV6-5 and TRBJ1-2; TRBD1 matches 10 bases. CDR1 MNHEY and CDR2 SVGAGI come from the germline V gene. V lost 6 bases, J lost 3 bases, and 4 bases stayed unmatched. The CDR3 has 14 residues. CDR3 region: CASSPDRGYYGYTF. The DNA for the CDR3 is TGTGCCAGCAGCCCGGACAGGGGGTACTATGGCTACACCTTC.

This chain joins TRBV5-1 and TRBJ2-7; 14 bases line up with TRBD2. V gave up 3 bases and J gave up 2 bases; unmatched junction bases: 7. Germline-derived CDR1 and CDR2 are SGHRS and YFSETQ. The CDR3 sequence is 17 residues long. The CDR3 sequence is CASSWGLAGVGTYEQYF. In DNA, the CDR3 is TGCGCCAGCAGCTGGGGACTAGCGGGAGTGGGGACCTACGAGCAGTACTTC.

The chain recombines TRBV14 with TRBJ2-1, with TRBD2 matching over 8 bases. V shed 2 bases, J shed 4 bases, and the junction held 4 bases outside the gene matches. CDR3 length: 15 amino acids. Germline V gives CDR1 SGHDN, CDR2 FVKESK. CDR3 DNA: TGTGCCAGCAGCCAACCGGGACTAGGTTACAATGAGCAGTTCTTC. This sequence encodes CASSQPGLGYNEQFF.